This T cell receptor beta chain was found in a study of blood T cell repertoires in COVID-19. Profiled with immunoSEQ multiplex PCR; TCRdb holds only in-frame clones, not every one. The sample lists around 260,000 clones; 75% to 90% were seen once. The CDR3 spans 16 residues. V shed 0 bases and J 2 bases; nucleotides not matched to a gene: 2. From germline, CDR1 is SGHNT and CDR2 YYREEE (reference sequence). Sequenced input: peripheral blood. This clonotype was sampled from a young man with active or convalescent COVID-19. The gene calls are TRBV5-4 and TRBJ2-3; 11 positions match TRBD2. The CDR3 loop reads CASSLGLAGYTDTQYF. The CDR3 coding sequence is TGTGCCAGCAGCTTGGGACTAGCGGGGTACACAGATACGCAGTATTTT.